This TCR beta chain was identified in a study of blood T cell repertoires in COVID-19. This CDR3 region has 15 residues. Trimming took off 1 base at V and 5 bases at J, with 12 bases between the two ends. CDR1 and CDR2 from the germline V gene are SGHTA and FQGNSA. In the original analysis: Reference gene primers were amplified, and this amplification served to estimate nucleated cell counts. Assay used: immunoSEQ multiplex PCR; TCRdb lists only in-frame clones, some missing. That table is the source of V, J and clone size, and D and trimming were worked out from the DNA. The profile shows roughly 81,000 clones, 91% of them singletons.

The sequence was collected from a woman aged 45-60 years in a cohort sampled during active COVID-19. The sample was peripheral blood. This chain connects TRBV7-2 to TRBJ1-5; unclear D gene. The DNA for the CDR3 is TGTGCCAGCAGCTTAGGGGCAGCTTATGATCAGCCCCAGCATTTT. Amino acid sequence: CASSLGAAYDQPQHF.